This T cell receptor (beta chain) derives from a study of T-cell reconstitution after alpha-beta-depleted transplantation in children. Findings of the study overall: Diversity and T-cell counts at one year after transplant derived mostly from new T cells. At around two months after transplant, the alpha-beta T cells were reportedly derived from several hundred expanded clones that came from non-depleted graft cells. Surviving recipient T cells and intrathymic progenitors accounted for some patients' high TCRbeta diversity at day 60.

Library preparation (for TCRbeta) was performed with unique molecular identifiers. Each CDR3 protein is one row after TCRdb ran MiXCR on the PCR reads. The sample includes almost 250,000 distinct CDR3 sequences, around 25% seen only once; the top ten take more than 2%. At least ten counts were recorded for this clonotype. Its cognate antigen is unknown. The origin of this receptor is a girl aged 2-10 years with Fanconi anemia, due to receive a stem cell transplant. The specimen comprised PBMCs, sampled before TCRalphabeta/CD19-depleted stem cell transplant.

CDR3 nucleotide sequence: TGTGCCAGCAGCCAAGTCTCCGAGCAGTACTTC. Protein sequence: CASSQVSEQYF. The chain has TRBV3-1 and TRBJ2-7; D unresolved. This CDR3 comprises 11 residues. Trimming cost V 1 base and J 6 bases, with 4 bases left between them. Germline V gene lookup returns CDR1 LGHDT and CDR2 YNNKEL (reference sequence).